What follows are 20 T cell receptor beta chains derived from one specimen sequenced in a study of blood T cell repertoires in COVID-19. The method was immunoSEQ multiplex PCR; TCRdb's version includes in-frame clones alone and lacks a portion of them. Among around 250,000 clones listed, about four fifths were seen once. The specimen sequenced was peripheral blood. The receptors were sampled from a woman between 40 and 50 years old who had recovered from COVID-19.

J is TRBJ1-5 and V is TRBV28; 8 bases are shared with TRBD1. V gave up 5 bases and J gave up 1 base; unmatched junction bases: 4. The CDR3 covers 15 residues. Germline V gene sequence: CDR1 MDHEN, CDR2 SYDVKM. CDR3 sequence reads: CASSQTGGSNQPQHF. In DNA form, the CDR3 reads TGTGCCAGCAGTCAAACAGGGGGGAGCAATCAGCCCCAGCATTTT.

The CDR3 loop is CAISPGLAGGPTDTQYF. For the CDR3, the DNA is TGTGCCATCAGCCCGGGACTAGCGGGGGGACCCACAGATACGCAGTATTTT. This chain uses TRBV10-3 with TRBJ2-3, with 15 positions matching TRBD2. Germline V gene lookup returns CDR1 ENHRY and CDR2 SYGVKD. The trim removed 6 bases at V and 2 bases at J, leaving 6 bases unmatched. CDR3 length: 17 residues.

This clone was detected only a few times. The chain carries TRBV7-9 and TRBJ1-6, with no clear D. The germline CDR1 and CDR2 sequences are SEHNR and FQNEAQ (reference sequence). Trimming pared 3 bases from V and 7 bases from J, leaving 10 bases between. The CDR3 length is 14 residues. The CDR3 spells CASSFDLRNSPLHF. The CDR3 coding sequence is TGTGCCAGCAGCTTTGACCTGCGGAATTCACCCCTCCACTTT.

The CDR3 nucleotides read TGTGCCAGCAGTGATATGGGTGACAGGTACAATGAGCAGTTCTTC. Translating gives CASSDMGDRYNEQFF. This rearrangement joins TRBV2 to TRBJ2-1; possible D gene TRBD1, 6 bases. Germline V gives CDR1 SNHLY, CDR2 FYNNEI. This CDR3 comprises 15 residues. The V end was cut by 3 bases, the J end by 4 bases, with 13 bases between.

The chain is built from TRBV2 and TRBJ2-1; TRBD2 agrees at 8 bases. CDR1 and CDR2 from the germline V gene are SNHLY and FYNNEI. The CDR3 is made up of 14 amino acids. The V and J ends lost 6 bases and 0 bases, in that order; junction bases with no gene match: 1. In DNA form, the CDR3 reads TGTGCCAGCAGAGCGGGGGACTCCTACAATGAGCAGTTCTTC. Translating it yields CASRAGDSYNEQFF.

The chain combines TRBV14 with TRBJ2-5; 10 nucleotides agree with TRBD2. The trim removed 1 base at V and 5 bases at J, leaving 7 bases unmatched. The length of the CDR3 is 16 residues. Germline V gene data show CDR1 as SGHDN and CDR2 as FVKESK. The CDR3 bases are TGTGCCAGCAGCCAAGTGCCCACGGGACTAGCGGAGACCCAGTACTTC. Protein: CASSQVPTGLAETQYF.

This clone was found once. The chain carries TRBV11-2 and TRBJ2-1, with D perhaps matching TRBD2 (7 bases). The CDR3 contains 13 residues. Germline assignment: CDR1 SGHAT and CDR2 FQNNGV. Trimming shortened V by 0 bases and J by 9 bases, and 9 bases separated the two germline ends. CDR3 sequence (DNA): TGTGCCAGCAGCTTAGATAGGGGGGGTGAGCAGTTCTTC. Translated, it gives CASSLDRGGEQFF.

V and J are TRBV2 and TRBJ2-5; 7 bases agree with TRBD1. The V gene end was trimmed by 6 bases and the J gene end by 5 bases; junction bases not matched to a gene: 9. Germline V CDR1 and CDR2: SNHLY, FYNNEI. This CDR3 is 14 amino acids long. The CDR3 DNA sequence: TGTGCCAGCAGCGAAACAGGGGTCGCCGAGACCCAGTACTTC. Amino acids: CASSETGVAETQYF.

The rearrangement uses TRBV20-1 and TRBJ2-1; D unresolved. Germline V gene data show CDR1 as DFQATT and CDR2 as SNEGSKA (reference sequence). The CDR3 is 10 residues long. V lost 5 bases to trimming and J lost 6 bases, with 5 bases between them. CDR3 in amino acids: CSAPLNEQFF. CDR3 DNA: TGCAGTGCTCCTCTCAATGAGCAGTTCTTC.

This chain uses TRBV20-1 with TRBJ2-7; the match to TRBD1 covers 10 bases. The V and J ends lost 3 bases and 6 bases, in that order; junction bases with no gene match: 8. The CDR3 runs to 14 residues. Germline V CDR1 and CDR2: DFQATT, SNEGSKA (reference sequence). The CDR3 spells CSASPGTGAIEQYF. Here the CDR3 DNA reads TGCAGTGCTAGTCCCGGGACAGGGGCAATCGAGCAGTACTTC.

The chain recombines TRBV2 with TRBJ1-5; TRBD1 aligns across 10 bases. Germline V CDR1 and CDR2: SNHLY, FYNNEI. This CDR3 spans 16 amino acids. J lost 4 bases, V lost 5 bases, and 8 bases had no gene match. CDR3 DNA sequence: TGTGCCAGCAGTCCGACAGGGGGCTATAGGAATCAGCCCCAGCATTTT. Translated, it gives CASSPTGGYRNQPQHF. Based on the CDR3 plus reference TRBV2 and TRBJ1-5, the full variable domain is EPEVTQTPSHQVTQMGQEVILRCVPISNHLYFYWYRQILGQKVEFLVSFYNNEISEKSEIFDDQFSVERPDGSNFTLKIRSTKLEDSAMYFCASSPTGGYRNQPQHFGDGTRLSIL.

In this sample, this clone turned up once. The V and J genes are TRBV27 and TRBJ2-2; 13 positions agree with TRBD2. J gave up 7 bases and V 7 bases, and 3 bases lay outside the gene matches. Germline V lookup: CDR1 MNHEY, CDR2 SMNVEV (reference sequence). This CDR3 is built from 14 residues. CDR3 sequence (DNA): TGTGCCAGCATGACTAGCGGGGGGATCGGGGAGCTGTTTTTT. Protein: CASMTSGGIGELFF.

This sequence joins TRBV7-3 and TRBJ2-7; no reliable D call. V lost 5 bases to trimming and J lost 0 bases, with 8 bases between them. This CDR3 spans 13 amino acids. The germline CDR1 and CDR2 sequences are SGHTA and FQGTGA. CDR3 sequence: CASSPTGSYEQYF. DNA of the CDR3: TGTGCCAGCAGCCCTACGGGCTCCTACGAGCAGTACTTC.

V and J are TRBV10-2 and TRBJ2-2, with TRBD2 matching 9 bases. The CDR3 runs to 16 residues. Unmatched junction bases numbered 6, after V lost 0 bases and J lost 7 bases. CDR1 is WSHSY and CDR2 is SAAADI in the germline V gene. DNA of the CDR3: TGCGCCAGCAGTGAGTCGGGAGGGACTAGCCACGGGGAGCTGTTTTTT. Residues: CASSESGGTSHGELFF.

The CDR3 reads CASSHKGQGWINGYYEQYF. In DNA, the CDR3 is TGTGCCAGCAGCCACAAGGGACAGGGGTGGATTAATGGCTACTACGAGCAGTACTTC. The V call is TRBV5-8, the J call TRBJ2-7; 10 bases line up with TRBD1. Trimming took 4 bases from V and 3 from J; bases not matched to a gene: 19. CDR3 length equals 19 residues. In germline, CDR1 is SGHTS, CDR2 YDEGEE. The full variable domain, with the rest looked up from reference TRBV5-8 and TRBJ2-7, is EAGVTQSPTHLIKTRGQQATLRCSPISGHTSVYWYQQALGLGLQFLLWYDEGEERNRGNFPPRFSGRQFPNYSSELNVNALELEDSALYLCASSHKGQGWINGYYEQYFGPGTRLTVT.

The J gene is TRBJ1-2, the V gene TRBV29-1; no reliable D call. CDR3 length: 12 amino acids. Per germline, CDR1 SQVTM and CDR2 ANQGSEA. V was trimmed by 4 bases and J by 3 bases, leaving 9 bases between them. The CDR3 sequence is CSVGREDYGYTF. Here the CDR3 DNA reads TGCAGCGTTGGCCGGGAAGACTATGGCTACACCTTC.

The J gene is TRBJ2-1, the V gene TRBV2; weak D call: TRBD1 (5 bases). The germline V and J ends were trimmed by 2 bases and 8 bases, with 16 bases remaining between them. The CDR3 consists of 15 residues. Per germline, CDR1 SNHLY and CDR2 FYNNEI. The CDR3 loop is CASSERGFSFDEQFF. DNA of the CDR3: TGTGCCAGCAGTGAAAGGGGTTTCTCTTTCGATGAGCAGTTCTTC.

CDR3 region: CASSSGTGPSPLHF. The CDR3, as DNA: TGCGCCAGCAGTTCCGGGACAGGGCCTTCACCCCTCCACTTT. The gene calls are TRBV5-1 and TRBJ1-6, with 9 bases that match TRBD1. The germline V gene has CDR1 SGHRS and CDR2 YFSETQ. The CDR3 totals 14 residues. V lost 5 bases and J lost 9; bases outside the gene matches: 6.

This chain connects TRBV7-6 to TRBJ1-1; D remains unclear. This CDR3 comprises 12 residues. The germline V and J ends were trimmed by 5 bases and 6 bases, with 10 bases remaining between them. The germline CDR1 and CDR2 sequences are SGHVS and FNYEAQ. This CDR3 reads CASSRNSPEAFF. CDR3 DNA: TGTGCCAGCAGCCGTAATAGCCCTGAAGCTTTCTTT.

This chain links TRBV5-1 with TRBJ2-2; 10 bases fit TRBD2. V gave up 1 base and J gave up 5 bases; unmatched junction bases: 8. The CDR3 covers 17 residues. Germline CDR1 is SGHRS and CDR2 is YFSETQ. CDR3 bases: TGCGCCAGCAGCTTGTCTAGCGGGGGCGTCGGGACCGGGGAGCTGTTTTTT. This encodes CASSLSSGGVGTGELFF.